The rows below give T cell receptor beta chains drawn from one sample of a study of regulatory T cells in long-lasting Graves disease. TCRdb fed the multiplex PCR reads into MiXCR, producing one record per CDR3 protein. Found here are around 450,000 distinct CDR3 sequences, roughly 21% of them singletons; the top ten hold more than 6%. The sample here was peripheral blood mononuclear cells (PBMCs), taken when the disease was refractory, from a patient treated with antithyroid drugs. Source of these receptors: a female donor with Graves disease. Both conserved end residues are part of each CDR3. The D gene is left open where the match is weak. Clone size is shown for a subset of rows, as once, few, many or a class of expanded clone.

clone_size j_call v_call d_call cdr3_nt cdr3_aa
. TRBJ2-3 TRBV12-3/TRBV12-4 TRBD2 TGTGCCAGCAGTTCGGGGCTAGCGGCCACAGATACGCAGTATTTT CASSSGLAATDTQYF
many TRBJ2-7 TRBV12-3/TRBV12-4 . TGTGCCAGCAGTTTCGACGGACTCGGCGAGCAGTACTTC CASSFDGLGEQYF
. TRBJ1-1 TRBV28 TRBD1 TGTGCCAGCAGACGAACAGGGGTTAGCCCGAACACTGAAGCTTTCTTT CASRRTGVSPNTEAFF
many TRBJ2-5 TRBV20-1 . TGCAGTGCGCCGACAGTAACCCAAGAGACCCAGTACTTC CSAPTVTQETQYF
few TRBJ2-2 TRBV7-9 . TGTGCCAGCAGCTCCCAATTTGGGGTGAACACCGGGGAGCTGTTTTTT CASSSQFGVNTGELFF
many TRBJ1-1 TRBV28 TRBD1 TGTGCCAGCACGGGGACAGGGGCCTCCACTGAAGCTTTCTTT CASTGTGASTEAFF
many TRBJ2-7 TRBV6-1 TRBD1 TGTGCCAGCAGTGAAGACAGGACAGGGATGACCTACGAGCAGTACTTC CASSEDRTGMTYEQYF
few TRBJ1-2 TRBV29-1 . TGCAGCGTTGGCCTTATGGGGCCGCGCTATGGCTACACCTTC CSVGLMGPRYGYTF
few TRBJ2-7 TRBV7-2 TRBD1 TGTGCCAGCAGCTTACGCCCCCCCGGGACAGGGGGATATAACGAGCAGTACTTC CASSLRPPGTGGYNEQYF
many TRBJ1-2 TRBV7-8 . TGTGCCAGCAGCACCCGCCTGTTCTATGGCTACACCTTC CASSTRLFYGYTF
many TRBJ1-1 TRBV28 TRBD1 TGTGCCAGCAGTGGGGGGACAGCGTTGCGGCCCAACACTGAAGCTTTCTTT CASSGGTALRPNTEAFF
many TRBJ1-1 TRBV7-9 . TGTGCCAGCAGCTTACCCCAACTAAACTTGAACACTGAAGCTTTCTTT CASSLPQLNLNTEAFF
. TRBJ1-1 TRBV5-1 . TGCGCCAGCAGCCCATCAAGAGTGAACACTGAAGCTTTCTTT CASSPSRVNTEAFF
few TRBJ2-4 TRBV29-1 . TGCAGCGTTGTAGAGGGCTTAAGGTGGAACATTCAGTACTTC CSVVEGLRWNIQYF
many TRBJ2-7 TRBV6-1 . TGTGCCAGCAGGGGAGGGGGGGGCTACGAGCAGTACTTC CASRGGGGYEQYF
. TRBJ1-4 TRBV6-5 . TGTGCCAGCAGTTCAACGACAGGCCCGAGGGAAAAACTGTTTTTT CASSSTTGPREKLFF
many TRBJ1-5 TRBV7-8 . TGTGCCAGCAGCTTCGGGACCCCGAGGGGCAATCAGCCCCAGCATTTT CASSFGTPRGNQPQHF
many TRBJ2-7 TRBV27 TRBD2 TGTGCCAGCAGCCCTCGGGGAGGGAAGCCCTACGAGCAGTACTTC CASSPRGGKPYEQYF
. TRBJ2-7 TRBV14 . TGTGCCAGCAGCCAAGGGAAAGGGAAGTACGAGCAGTACTTC CASSQGKGKYEQYF
many TRBJ2-5 TRBV12-3/TRBV12-4 . TGTGCCAGCAGTCCTTGGGACACCAAATTGGTGGAGACCCAGTACTTC CASSPWDTKLVETQYF
few TRBJ1-2 TRBV3-1 . TGTGCCAGCAGCCCCAGGGGTTCCTCTGGCTACACCTTC CASSPRGSSGYTF
. TRBJ2-2 TRBV5-1 . TGCGCCAGCAGCGGGATAATGGCAGCTGCCGGGGAGCTGTTTTTT CASSGIMAAAGELFF
few TRBJ2-2 TRBV27 TRBD2 TGTGCCAGCAGACGTCAAAGCGGGGGGGCTTCCGGGGAGCTGTTTTTT CASRRQSGGASGELFF
few TRBJ2-7 TRBV30 . TGTGCTCTGGGGGACACCTACGAGCAGTACTTC CALGDTYEQYF
many TRBJ1-4 TRBV6-1 . TGTGCCAGCAGGCCTCGACACGGGCGACAACTGTTTTTT CASRPRHGRQLFF
many TRBJ1-5 TRBV12-3/TRBV12-4 . TGTGCCAGCAGTACCGACAGGTGGAATCAGCCCCAGCATTTT CASSTDRWNQPQHF
few TRBJ2-7 TRBV19 TRBD2 TGTGCCAGTAGTAGACTTAGGACTAGCGGGGAAACTTACGAGCAGTACTTC CASSRLRTSGETYEQYF
many TRBJ2-7 TRBV7-2 TRBD1 TGTGCCAGCAGCTACCATGACAGGGGGCCCGAGCAGTACTTC CASSYHDRGPEQYF
. TRBJ1-6 TRBV5-6 . TGTGCCAGCAGGAAGACAGTTAACAATTCACCCCTCCACTTT CASRKTVNNSPLHF
many TRBJ1-2 TRBV6-1 TRBD1 TGTGCCAGCAGTCATCCCGGGACAGGGGTTCTTAGCTACACCTTC CASSHPGTGVLSYTF
few TRBJ1-2 TRBV9 . TGTGCCAGCAGCGTAGGTCCAGGGGAGGGGTACAACTATGGCTACACCTTC CASSVGPGEGYNYGYTF
few TRBJ1-4 TRBV5-5 . TGTGCCAGCAGCCGAGGAGAGTACACAAGGTCTGAAAAACTGTTTTTT CASSRGEYTRSEKLFF
. TRBJ2-7 TRBV6-2/TRBV6-3 . TGTGCCAGCAGTTATAAAGCACAGAGTCGCTACGAGCAGTACTTC CASSYKAQSRYEQYF
many TRBJ1-1 TRBV19 . TGTGCCAGTAGTTTCGGAGGTGATGAAGCTTTCTTT CASSFGGDEAFF
many TRBJ1-2 TRBV11-1 TRBD1 TGTGCCAGCAGCCTAAGGACAGGCGCGGGCTACACCTTC CASSLRTGAGYTF
. TRBJ2-4 TRBV28 TRBD1 TGTGTCAGCAGTTTGTATGGGACAGAGGTAAACATTCAGTACTTC CVSSLYGTEVNIQYF
many TRBJ1-2 TRBV5-1 . TGCGCCAGCAGCTTGAGCTCCCCGACCACTAACTATGGCTACACCTTC CASSLSSPTTNYGYTF
many TRBJ1-5 TRBV28 TRBD1 TGTGCCAGCAGTTTCGGGACAGGGGGGTTCAATCAGCCCCAGCATTTT CASSFGTGGFNQPQHF
many TRBJ2-2 TRBV20-1 . TGCAGTGCTGGAGGGAGTACCACCGGGGAGCTGTTTTTT CSAGGSTTGELFF
few TRBJ1-2 TRBV28 TRBD1 TGTGCCAGCAGACCGGGACAGGGCTTCTCTGGGGGCTACACCTTC CASRPGQGFSGGYTF
many TRBJ2-7 TRBV6-1 TRBD2 TGTGCCAGCAGTCCCTCCGGTTTTGCGGGAGTCTACGAGCAGTACTTC CASSPSGFAGVYEQYF
few TRBJ2-7 TRBV19 TRBD2 TGTGCCACGGGGACTAGCGGGAGTGGCGAGCAGTACTTC CATGTSGSGEQYF
few TRBJ2-7 TRBV11-2 . TGTGCCAGCAGCCCCGACACGGTCCTCTACGAGCAGTACTTC CASSPDTVLYEQYF
. TRBJ1-4 TRBV19 . TGTGCCAGTGGAGGGGCGTCGTCTAATGAAAAACTGTTTTTT CASGGASSNEKLFF
. TRBJ2-7 TRBV5-5 TRBD1 TGTGCCAGCAGCTTGGGTGGGACAGGGGACGAGCAGTACTTC CASSLGGTGDEQYF
. TRBJ1-6 TRBV7-2 . TGTGCCAGCAGCTCACTAAGGGCACCCCTCCACTTT CASSSLRAPLHF
many TRBJ1-2 TRBV2 . TGTGCCAGTAGGGAAGAGGATAAAGCTAACTATGGCTACACCTTC CASREEDKANYGYTF
once TRBJ2-1 TRBV7-9 TRBD1 TGTGCCAGCAGCTTAGTGGGGACAGGCGATGAGCAGTTCTTC CASSLVGTGDEQFF
. TRBJ2-7 TRBV28 . TGTGCCTGTATGGGACAACCCTCCTACGAGCAGTACTTC CACMGQPSYEQYF